This TCR beta chain was captured in a study of T cell clonotyping in hematopoietic cell transplantation. The overall study: Pretransplant recipient samples were taken after cytoreduction.

Overall study findings and caveats: Graft donor and pretransplant recipient Inverse Simpson Index values predicted broader posttransplant TCR diversity. Pathologically expanded recipient clonotypes increased progressively from day 30 to day 180 as diversity fell. At the given depth, recipient repertoires were over 95% de novo clonotypes.

Using immunoSEQ multiplex PCR, the repertoire was profiled, and TCRdb retains in-frame clones only, with some absent. Counted here are tens of thousands of clones, more than 70% occurring once; the ten biggest clones make up 5% to 6.5%. Comment on this clone: Antigen: not known.

The time point was: recipient sample about 28 days before transplant, after cytoreduction. The TCR comes from a man between 50 and 59 years old with myelodysplastic syndrome. Some clones in this sample may be carry-over from other donors' samples. The specimen was peripheral blood mononuclear cells, collected before stem cell transplant.

CDR3 protein: CASSQDTGYLGEQYF. DNA of the CDR3: TGCGCCAGCAGCCAAGATACGGGCTACCTCGGCGAGCAGTACTTC. The V gene is TRBV4-1, the J gene TRBJ2-7; no definite D call. In germline, CDR1 is MGHRA, CDR2 YSYEKL. With 0 bases removed from V and 6 bases from J, the gap between germline ends came to 15 bases. The CDR3 length is 15 residues.